The clone carrying this TCR beta chain has a handful of counts. Using immunoSEQ multiplex PCR, the repertoire was profiled, and TCRdb retains in-frame clones only, with some absent. This repertoire shows some 30,000 clones, approximately 91% found once; its top ten account for approximately 14%. The germline gives CDR1 LNHDA, CDR2 SQIVND (reference sequence). V lost 0 bases and J lost 6, with 11 bases in between. This CDR3 is built from 14 residues. The record originates from a study of regulatory and conventional T cells in RAG deficiency. The same sample was also used in a study of regulatory T cells. That report adds: The PCR used 52 TRBV and 13 TRBJ primers.

The J gene is TRBJ1-2, the V gene TRBV19, with unresolved D. Sequenced input: CD8+ T cells sorted from blood. This TCR was sampled from a human donor in good health. The CDR3 sequence is CASSIEEDLDGYTF. The CDR3 nucleotides are TGTGCCAGTAGTATAGAGGAGGACCTTGATGGCTACACCTTC.